This entry features one T cell receptor (beta chain) sequence. In its sample, this clonotype was seen many times. The antigen it recognizes is unknown. The record has no base qualities; no much larger clone is one base away. Unsorted PBMC libraries were generated from 2 million PBMCs stored in RNAlater at -80 °C until RNA extraction. Multiple sclerosis patients were enrolled in a US clinical protocol evaluating disease progression by magnetic resonance imaging. Peripheral blood was subjected to Ficoll-Hypaque density gradient centrifugation to isolate PBMCs, which were then cryopreserved in liquid nitrogen. CDR1 and CDR2 are read off the germline V gene as SQVTM and ANQGSEA. The CDR3 numbers 14 residues from cysteine through phenylalanine. The retained sequence is limited to the CDR3, 42 bases, with the frame set at the first base. A distance of 14 bases separates the germline ends of V and J, which lose 5 bases and 1 base respectively.

To synthesize cDNA, template-switch 5'RACE was performed with a primer carrying a 10-nucleotide random unique molecular identifier so that each TCR transcript was tagged. Every sequencing run yielded over 170 million TCR-beta sequences covering 15-18 subjects. The RNeasy kit was used for extraction of total RNA. Using the KAPA Real-time Library Amplification kit, TCR-beta VDJ regions were amplified with primers for the TCR constant region and the 5'RACE anchor. A first PCR added sample indexes and Illumina adaptors, and a second PCR then raised library yield. After Ampure bead purification, the TCR product of roughly 650 bp was size-selected on a 2% E-gel SizeSelection system. Before pooling, libraries had their quality checked on a Bioanalyzer, their concentration measured with Qubit, and their quantity determined with the Kapa Library Quantification kit. Libraries were sequenced paired-end 2 x 150 bp on an Illumina HiSeq 2500. To increase sequence diversity, roughly 24-30% phiX was spiked into each library pool. For the original study's pipeline: The quality-filtered reads were processed with the UMI-based MiGEC pipeline, whose error correction step removed more than 80% of the raw TCR sequences. IMGT germline references were used for alignment of VDJ genes, and clonotypes were defined by a unique CDR3 amino acid sequence together with V-J genes. Clonal expansion, Shannon diversity and CDR3 relatedness were evaluated with VDJtools (CalcPairwiseDistances, ClusterSamples), while phylogenetic trees were built in CLCbio workbench. Using coefficient-of-variation modelling across technical triplicates, the study counted a clone as expanded if it had at least 8 unique UMIs. The public reads were run again by TCRdb, first through fastp at Q25 and then through MiXCR, and only productive beta chains were kept. Identical CDR3 protein sequences are pooled into one entry, listed with their most common genes and DNA. The V and J calls shown here were made by TCRdb, not taken from the authors' results. In this sample the table shows fewer than 65,000 distinct CDR3 sequences, around 4.2% of which occur a single time. The leading ten clones occupy 2.5% to 3% of the sample.

This sample is drawn from a study of neurological immune-mediated disorders (dated by TCRdb to 2018 to 2020). Study-wide context: Of the roughly 34 multiple sclerosis patients, some 31 had relapsing-remitting MS and 3 had secondary progressive MS. Longitudinal samples, technical triplicates and paired sorted CD4+ and CD8+ T-cell subsets, alongside PBMC samples, were included among the approximately 100 TCR-beta libraries. The cohort included approximately 70 subjects: roughly 15 with HAM/TSP, some 34 with multiple sclerosis, and around 20 healthy controls. Using UMI-based sequencing, the study compared peripheral blood TCR-beta repertoires from patients with HTLV-I-associated myelopathy (HAM/TSP), patients with multiple sclerosis, and healthy controls.

The paper's findings and limits, for the study overall: In phylogenetic analysis, the repertoires of 18 of 34 MS patients grouped into a cluster of related CDR3 sequences, which suggests a possible signature at the repertoire level. Across subjects, expanded clones never shared an identical CDR3 amino acid sequence, which suggests that the TCR-beta repertoires in every group were private. The highest TCR clonal expansion was observed in HAM/TSP patients, whereas the lowest was observed in MS patients, even when compared with healthy controls. No association of the MS cluster with clinical or MRI features was observed, and the need for larger cohorts was stated by the authors.

The TCR was taken from a man aged 45-60 years with multiple sclerosis. The sequenced sample consisted of PBMCs. The chain joins TRBV29-1 to TRBJ1-1; the D gene cannot be named for sure. CDR3 reads: CSVIIQTSNTEAFF. The DNA reads TGCAGCGTTATTATCCAAACATCGAACACTGAAGCTTTCTTT.